What follows are 23 T cell receptor beta chains derived from one specimen sequenced in a study of shared clonotypes between healthy human individuals. Sequencing used immunoSEQ multiplex PCR; TCRdb keeps in-frame clones, though not all of them. The repertoire holds around 1,000,000 clones, approximately 80% seen once, with roughly 0.9% in the top ten. Material for sequencing was memory CD4+ T cells from PBMCs. The subset is: CD45RA-negative fraction. The receptors were sampled from a man aged 18 to 29 in good health. Some clones in this sample may be carry-over from other donors' samples.

The chain joins TRBV27 to TRBJ2-2, with D perhaps matching TRBD2 (5 bases). V lost 5 bases and J 6 bases, leaving 16 bases between the germline ends. Looked up from germline, CDR1 is MNHEY and CDR2 is SMNVEV (reference sequence). The length of the CDR3 is 15 residues. CDR3 protein: CASSPQRDLAGELFF. The CDR3 bases are TGTGCCAGCAGTCCCCAACGGGATCTGGCCGGGGAGCTGTTTTTT.

The V call is TRBV5-6, the J call TRBJ1-1; TRBD1 agrees at 10 bases. This CDR3 comprises 14 residues. The germline gives CDR1 SGHDT, CDR2 YYEEEE. After removal of 4 bases from V and 9 bases from J, the junction contained 9 bases not matched to a gene. CDR3 nucleotide sequence: TGTGCCAGCAGCCCGGGGACAGGGGCCCCGCAAGCTTTCTTT. Its protein is CASSPGTGAPQAFF.

As for this clone: Within the sample, other DNA sequences also encode this same CDR3. This chain uses TRBV6-1 with TRBJ2-7; 7 bases align to TRBD1. V trimming: 5 bases; J trimming: 2 bases; junction bases outside the gene matches: 3. CDR1 is MNHNS, CDR2 SASEGT, per germline. The CDR3 covers 13 residues. The CDR3 sequence: CASSRDSTYEQYF. In nucleotides, the CDR3 is TGTGCCAGCAGTAGGGACAGTACCTACGAGCAGTACTTC.

This rearrangement joins TRBV7-3 to TRBJ1-1, with a possible D match to TRBD1 (6 bases). CDR1 is SGHTA and CDR2 is FQGTGA in the germline V gene. The CDR3 contains 15 residues. V shed 2 bases and J shed 3 bases, with 13 bases lying between them. DNA for the CDR3: TGTGCCAGCAGCTTAGTACAGGGCGGAGACACTGAAGCTTTCTTT. Amino acid sequence: CASSLVQGGDTEAFF.

The genes are TRBV30 and TRBJ2-5, with 12 bases that match TRBD2. The germline V gene encodes CDR1 GTSNPN and CDR2 SVGIG (reference sequence). This CDR3 contains 13 residues. The V gene end was trimmed by 5 bases and the J gene end by 7 bases; junction bases not matched to a gene: 5. The CDR3 nucleotides read TGTGCCTGGGCACTAGCGGGAGGATGGACCCAGTACTTC. Residues: CAWALAGGWTQYF.

Comments on this clone: Other nucleotide sequences from this sample produce the same CDR3. V gene TRBV5-4 combines with J gene TRBJ2-7; TRBD2 might be the D (6 bases). The V and J ends lost 0 bases and 4 bases respectively, with 11 bases between them. Per the germline V gene, CDR1 is SGHNT and CDR2 is YYREEE (reference sequence). This CDR3 comprises 14 residues. The CDR3 sequence: CASSLAGAGYEQYF. The CDR3 region has the DNA TGTGCCAGCAGCTTGGCGGGAGCTGGATACGAGCAGTACTTC.

The V and J genes are TRBV5-4 and TRBJ2-3; D might be TRBD2 (6 bases). The V and J ends lost 0 bases and 10 bases respectively, with 15 bases between them. Per the germline V gene, CDR1 is SGHNT and CDR2 is YYREEE (reference sequence). This CDR3 has 14 amino acids. The chain's CDR3 is CASSLEGREIPQYF. The CDR3 nucleotides read TGTGCCAGCAGCTTGGAGGGCCGGGAGATCCCGCAGTATTTT.

The chain recombines TRBV9 with TRBJ2-7; 9 bases map to TRBD2. Per germline, CDR1 SGDLS and CDR2 YYNGEE. The CDR3 is 14 residues long. The junction had 8 bases not matched to a gene; V was cut back by 2 bases and J by 8 bases. The CDR3 protein is CASSVHAGGLQQYF. As DNA, the CDR3 is TGTGCCAGCAGCGTGCACGCGGGAGGGCTCCAGCAGTACTTC.

This chain joins TRBV19 and TRBJ2-3; D is ambiguous. V was pared by 3 bases and J by 9 bases, with 13 bases between. Germline lookup yields CDR1 LNHDA and CDR2 SQIVND (reference sequence). This CDR3 contains 13 residues. The CDR3 DNA reads as TGTGCCAGTAGTATGGGGAATAGTCAGACGCAGTATTTT. This codes for CASSMGNSQTQYF.

Comment on this clone: One end of the junction is discordant with germline, which a read error may explain. CDR3 sequence: CASSLTLGGRANRPQHF. CDR3 sequence (DNA): TGTGCCAGCAGTTTAACACTTGGGGGGCGAGCTAATCGGCCCCAGCATTTT. The genes are TRBV28 and TRBJ1-5; perhaps TRBD1 as D (6 bases). The CDR3 loop spans 17 amino acids. Germline V lookup: CDR1 MDHEN, CDR2 SYDVKM.

This clone has only a few counts. V and J are TRBV2 and TRBJ1-4; possibly TRBD1 for D (6 bases). CDR3 length: 14 amino acids. In germline, CDR1 is SNHLY, CDR2 FYNNEI. The V gene lost 3 bases and the J gene lost 7 bases, with 12 bases spanning the gap. The CDR3: CASSDGGLSEKLFF. The CDR3 nucleotides are TGTGCCAGCAGTGACGGGGGGCTAAGTGAAAAACTGTTTTTT.

V is TRBV27 and J is TRBJ2-5; 10 nucleotides line up with TRBD2. Per germline, CDR1 MNHEY and CDR2 SMNVEV (reference sequence). This CDR3 spans 18 amino acids. With V trimmed by 2 bases and J by 5 bases, 14 bases remained unmatched. DNA of the CDR3: TGTGCCAGCAGTTTAAGGAGGTCCCTAGCGGGAGTAGAGGAGACCCAGTACTTC. Translating it yields CASSLRRSLAGVEETQYF.

The chain is built from TRBV7-3 and TRBJ2-1; 8 nucleotides match TRBD2. CDR3 length: 16 residues. The junction had 8 bases not matched to a gene; V was cut back by 1 base and J by 6 bases. Germline V gene data show CDR1 as SGHTA and CDR2 as FQGTGA. Here the CDR3 reads CASSLNLAGGLNEQFF. The CDR3 DNA is TGTGCCAGCAGCTTAAATCTGGCGGGAGGTCTCAATGAGCAGTTCTTC.

The rearrangement links TRBV6-6 to TRBJ2-1, with no clear D. CDR3 length: 13 amino acids. Trimming took 0 bases from V and 5 from J, leaving 5 bases between them. Germline V gene lookup returns CDR1 MNHNY and CDR2 SVGAGI (reference sequence). The CDR3 DNA reads TGTGCCAGCAGTTACTCGATCAACAATGAGCAGTTCTTC. It is translated as CASSYSINNEQFF.

The chain joins TRBV28 to TRBJ1-2, with TRBD1 matching 9 bases. J gave up 7 bases and V 6 bases, and 9 bases lay outside the gene matches. The CDR3 length is 14 residues. Germline CDR1 is MDHEN and CDR2 is SYDVKM. The chain's CDR3 is CASSLSGQGFGYTF. CDR3 DNA: TGTGCCAGCAGCCTCTCCGGACAGGGGTTTGGCTACACCTTC.

The V and J genes are TRBV27 and TRBJ1-6, with D possibly matching TRBD1 (5 bases). Germline V gene data show CDR1 as MNHEY and CDR2 as SMNVEV (reference sequence). V lost 5 bases, J lost 12 bases, and 20 bases lay in between. This CDR3 contains 15 residues. The CDR3 here is CASSVTAGVNGPLHF. The CDR3 DNA follows: TGTGCCAGCAGTGTTACAGCGGGGGTCAATGGACCCCTCCACTTT.

This clone was observed once. This chain uses TRBV27 with TRBJ1-1; 8 bases fit TRBD1. Germline loops: CDR1 MNHEY, CDR2 SMNVEV (reference sequence). Trimming removed 4 bases from V and 4 bases from J; junction bases left unmatched: 8. The length of the CDR3 is 15 residues. CDR3 sequence reads: CASSSRDRSSTEAFF. DNA of the CDR3: TGTGCCAGCAGTTCCCGGGACAGGTCTAGCACTGAAGCTTTCTTT.

This chain joins TRBV28 and TRBJ1-2; the D is unclear. Germline assignment: CDR1 MDHEN and CDR2 SYDVKM. This CDR3 spans 10 amino acids. Trimming cost V 4 bases and J 14 bases, with 11 bases left between them. CDR3 in amino acids: CASSSSFQTF. The CDR3 DNA is TGTGCCAGCAGTTCCTCCTTTCAGACCTTC.

The CDR3 DNA follows: TGTGCCAGCAGCTGGAGACAGGGAACAGCTAATTCACCCCTCCACTTT. The encoded protein is CASSWRQGTANSPLHF. The chain links TRBV5-6 to TRBJ1-6; the match to TRBD1 covers 7 bases. J gave up 6 bases and V 3 bases, and 9 bases lay outside the gene matches. Germline values: CDR1 SGHDT, CDR2 YYEEEE. This CDR3 has 16 residues.

The CDR3 loop is CASSQGQSLSYGYTF. The CDR3 DNA reads as TGTGCCAGCAGCCAAGGACAGAGCCTTTCCTATGGCTACACCTTC. The chain couples TRBV4-2 to TRBJ1-2; a weak D match, TRBD1 (5 bases). Trimming left V 1 base short and J 4 bases short, with 13 bases between. Looked up from germline, CDR1 is LGHNA and CDR2 is YNFKEQ. The CDR3 loop spans 15 amino acids.

V gene TRBV6-4 combines with J gene TRBJ1-4; D is unclear. Trimming shortened V by 5 bases and J by 7 bases, and 20 bases separated the two germline ends. Germline V gene sequence: CDR1 MRHNA, CDR2 SNTAGT. The CDR3 has 16 amino acids. CDR3 in amino acids: CASSPTDRPSGEKLFF. The CDR3 DNA reads as TGTGCCAGCAGTCCGACGGACCGGCCATCGGGTGAAAAACTGTTTTTT.

This chain connects TRBV28 to TRBJ2-5; perhaps TRBD2 as D (7 bases). The V and J ends lost 6 bases and 3 bases respectively, with 14 bases between them. The CDR3 runs to 14 residues. Germline V gene lookup returns CDR1 MDHEN and CDR2 SYDVKM. CDR3 DNA sequence: TGTGCCAGCAGCATATGGGAGGGGGAAGAGACCCAGTACTTC. It encodes CASSIWEGEETQYF.

V gene TRBV5-1 combines with J gene TRBJ2-1; 7 bases agree with TRBD1. J gave up 3 bases and V 0 bases, and 3 bases lay outside the gene matches. Germline V gene data show CDR1 as SGHRS and CDR2 as YFSETQ. This CDR3 spans 15 amino acids. CDR3 sequence (DNA): TGCGCCAGCAGCTTGGCCGCAGGGGGCTACAATGAGCAGTTCTTC. Protein sequence: CASSLAAGGYNEQFF.